What follows are 20 T cell receptor beta chains derived from one specimen sequenced in a study of cytomegalovirus exposure and HLA in healthy donors. PCR primers comprised 60 Vbeta and 13 Jbeta primers. The data were produced by immunoSEQ multiplex PCR, yet TCRdb's version contains in-frame clones alone and is incomplete. The profile shows under 300,000 clones, 72% of them singletons. The sample taken for sequencing was PBMCs. These receptor sequences come from a female donor in good health and CMV-seronegative.

This chain links TRBV9 with TRBJ1-2; D not certain. Germline lookup yields CDR1 SGDLS and CDR2 YYNGEE. The CDR3 runs 15 residues. V lost 3 bases and J 7 bases, leaving 19 bases between the germline ends. CDR3 protein: CASSAGLRGSSGYTF. The CDR3 coding sequence is TGTGCCAGCAGCGCCGGACTTCGGGGATCTAGTGGCTACACCTTC.

This chain connects TRBV2 to TRBJ2-7, with TRBD2 matching over 10 bases. J was trimmed by 8 bases and V by 8 bases; bases with no gene match: 9. The CDR3 runs to 13 residues. The germline gives CDR1 SNHLY, CDR2 FYNNEI. DNA for the CDR3: TGTGCCAGCTTCGTGGGACTAGCGACGAAGCAGTACTTC. It yields the protein CASFVGLATKQYF.

The rearrangement uses TRBV28 and TRBJ1-1, with D perhaps TRBD1 (6 bases). The germline gives CDR1 MDHEN, CDR2 SYDVKM. The CDR3 consists of 14 residues. Trimming pared 5 bases from V and 4 bases from J, leaving 14 bases between. The chain's CDR3 is CASSTHTGSTEAFF. The CDR3 DNA reads as TGTGCCAGCAGTACCCACACAGGGAGCACTGAAGCTTTCTTT. The full variable domain, completed using reference TRBV28 and TRBJ1-1, is DVKVTQSSRYLVKRTGEKVFLECVQDMDHENMFWYRQDPGLGLRLIYFSYDVKMKEKGDIPEGYSVSREKKERFSLILESASTNQTSMYLCASSTHTGSTEAFFGQGTRLTVV.

The gene calls are TRBV1 and TRBJ1-2; TRBD1, as called in the table, went unchecked against the DNA. TRBV1 is assigned pseudogene status. The CDR3 extends over 13 amino acids. CDR3 DNA: TGCACCAGCAGCCAAGGACAGGGCTATGGCTACACCTTC. Its protein is CTSSQGQGYGYTF.

This chain links TRBV7-2 with TRBJ1-5; weak D call: TRBD1 (5 bases). This CDR3 is 14 amino acids long. CDR1 SGHTA and CDR2 FQGNSA come from the germline V gene. The ends were cut back, 5 bases at V and 7 bases at J, with 15 bases in the middle. This CDR3 reads CASSQMGGGQPQHF. The CDR3 DNA follows: TGTGCCAGCAGCCAGATGGGGGGAGGGCAGCCCCAGCATTTT.

The chain carries TRBV11-3 and TRBJ2-5; D possibly corresponds to TRBD1 (6 bases). Germline-derived CDR1 and CDR2 are SGHNT and YENEEA. V was pared by 1 base and J by 5 bases, with 11 bases between. The CDR3 is 14 residues long. CDR3 protein: CASSLVGTSETQYF. The CDR3 DNA sequence: TGTGCCAGCAGCTTAGTCGGGACAAGCGAGACCCAGTACTTC.

This clone was seen once. The chain carries TRBV6-5 and TRBJ1-5; D might be TRBD1 (5 bases). Germline lookup yields CDR1 MNHEY and CDR2 SVGAGI. With 1 base removed from V and 6 bases from J, the gap between germline ends came to 10 bases. The CDR3 has 14 residues. In DNA form, the CDR3 reads TGTGCCAGCAGTTACTTCGCGGGGGGTCAGCCCCAGCATTTT. Protein: CASSYFAGGQPQHF.

This chain links TRBV7-8 with TRBJ1-1, with D possibly TRBD1 on 5 matching bases. The CDR3 sequence is 14 residues long. Between the trimmed V and J ends, which lost 1 base and 1 base, there was a span of 7 bases. Germline lookup yields CDR1 SGHVS and CDR2 FQNEAQ. CDR3 DNA: TGTGCCAGCAGCTTAGTTCAGGGGAACACTGAAGCTTTCTTT. It is translated as CASSLVQGNTEAFF.

The V call is TRBV10-1, the J call TRBJ2-7; D unresolved. This CDR3 has 12 amino acids. Trimming pared 11 bases from V and 3 bases from J, leaving 14 bases between. Per the germline V gene, CDR1 is WNHNN and CDR2 is SYGVQD (reference sequence). The CDR3 spells CAPGGLNYEQYF. CDR3 sequence (DNA): TGCGCCCCCGGCGGCCTGAACTACGAGCAGTACTTC.

This clone was counted only a few times. The chain is built from TRBV6-5 and TRBJ1-2; 7 bases fit TRBD1. From germline, CDR1 is MNHEY and CDR2 SVGAGI. The CDR3 extends over 12 amino acids. J lost 7 bases, V lost 10 bases, and 9 bases had no gene match. The chain's CDR3 is CATRWTGSGYTF. Here the CDR3 DNA reads TGTGCCACGCGATGGACAGGCTCTGGCTACACCTTC.

The chain recombines TRBV5-4 with TRBJ2-7; no firm D call. The CDR3 runs to 12 residues. Trimming took 0 bases from V and 6 from J, leaving 7 bases between them. Germline-derived CDR1 and CDR2 are SGHNT and YYREEE (reference sequence). This CDR3 reads CASSLEASEQYF. The CDR3 DNA is TGTGCCAGCAGCTTGGAGGCTAGCGAGCAGTACTTC.

The chain combines TRBV9 with TRBJ1-1; no clear D. Between the trimmed V and J ends, which lost 4 bases and 0 bases, there was a span of 13 bases. The CDR3 has 15 amino acids. The V gene's germline CDR1 is SGDLS and CDR2 YYNGEE. The CDR3 coding sequence is TGTGCCAGCAGCCCCCCTTTTGCTATGAACACTGAAGCTTTCTTT. It yields the protein CASSPPFAMNTEAFF.

The DNA for the CDR3 is TGTGCCAGCAGTGAGACTAACACCGGGGAGCTGTTTTTT. It yields the protein CASSETNTGELFF. The rearrangement uses TRBV6-4 and TRBJ2-2; D gene uncertain. Germline V gene sequence: CDR1 MRHNA, CDR2 SNTAGT. With 3 bases removed from V and 2 bases from J, the gap between germline ends came to 4 bases. The CDR3 consists of 13 residues.

The CDR3 region is CASSPDRRDEAFF. The CDR3 coding sequence is TGTGCCAGCAGCCCGGACAGACGAGATGAAGCTTTCTTT. The rearrangement joins TRBV11-2 to TRBJ1-1, with TRBD1 as a possible D gene (6 bases). The CDR3 has 13 residues. Trimming shortened V by 5 bases and J by 7 bases, and 14 bases separated the two germline ends. CDR1 is SGHAT, CDR2 FQNNGV, per germline. Together with reference TRBV11-2 and TRBJ1-1, the CDR3 gives the full variable domain: EAGVAQSPRYKIIEKRQSVAFWCNPISGHATLYWYQQILGQGPKLLIQFQNNGVVDDSQLPKDRFSAERLKGVDSTLKIQPAKLEDSAVYLCASSPDRRDEAFFGQGTRLTVV.

This clone was seen a single time. The chain couples TRBV25-1 to TRBJ2-2; D unclear. Looked up from germline, CDR1 is MGHDK and CDR2 is SYGVNS. The V end lost 4 bases, the J end lost 4 bases, and 7 bases lay between the germline ends. The CDR3 totals 13 residues. The CDR3 region is CASSVARTGELFF. The DNA for the CDR3 is TGTGCCAGCAGTGTAGCACGCACCGGGGAGCTGTTTTTT. The entire variable domain, with the rest obtained from reference TRBV25-1 and TRBJ2-2, is as follows: EADIYQTPRYLVIGTGKKITLECSQTMGHDKMYWYQQDPGMELHLIHYSYGVNSTEKGDLSSESTVSRIRTEHFPLTLESARPSHTSQYLCASSVARTGELFFGEGSRLTVL.

The chain links TRBV7-6 to TRBJ1-1; no reliable D call. Germline lookup yields CDR1 SGHVS and CDR2 FNYEAQ. The CDR3 is 15 residues long. Trimming took 1 base from V and 0 from J, leaving 9 bases between them. Here the CDR3 reads CASSLGEALNTEAFF. The CDR3 DNA sequence: TGTGCCAGCAGCTTAGGAGAAGCACTGAACACTGAAGCTTTCTTT.

V is TRBV6-5 and J is TRBJ2-3; 9 bases agree with TRBD2. CDR1 MNHEY and CDR2 SVGAGI come from the germline V gene. The junction had 6 bases not matched to a gene; V was cut back by 2 bases and J by 3 bases. The CDR3 consists of 16 residues. CDR3 residues: CASSYGLAGLTDTQYF. CDR3 sequence (DNA): TGTGCCAGCAGTTACGGGCTAGCGGGACTTACAGATACGCAGTATTTT.

This clone was observed a few times. This chain connects TRBV27 to TRBJ1-1; TRBD1 aligns across 11 bases. Per the germline V gene, CDR1 is MNHEY and CDR2 is SMNVEV (reference sequence). Trimming at V came to 6 bases and at J to 7 bases, leaving 4 bases not matched to a gene. This CDR3 contains 13 residues. In DNA, the CDR3 is TGTGCCAGCAGCCTAGGGACAGGGGGTGAAGCTTTCTTT. Translation gives CASSLGTGGEAFF.

This clone occurred a few times. The chain is built from TRBV7-3 and TRBJ2-2; D is uncertain. Germline V gives CDR1 SGHTA, CDR2 FQGTGA. The CDR3 is 12 residues long. Trimming stripped 4 bases from V and 6 bases from J, with 6 bases between. The CDR3 nucleotides are TGTGCCAGCAGCTCGCGCCCCGGGGAGCTGTTTTTT. This encodes CASSSRPGELFF. Looking up the rest from reference TRBV7-3 and TRBJ2-2 gives the full variable domain: GAGVSQTPSNKVTEKGKYVELRCDPISGHTALYWYRQSLGQGPEFLIYFQGTGAADDSGLPNDRFFAVRPEGSVSTLKIQRTERGDSAVYLCASSSRPGELFFGEGSRLTVL.

The V and J genes are TRBV21-1 and TRBJ2-1; the table's D call, TRBD1, has no DNA check behind it. TRBV21-1 is described as a pseudogene. The CDR3 is 18 residues long. CDR3: CASSKWGPDSPPDNEQFF. CDR3 DNA: TGTGCCAGCAGCAAGTGGGGGCCTGATAGCCCTCCTGACAATGAGCAGTTCTTC.